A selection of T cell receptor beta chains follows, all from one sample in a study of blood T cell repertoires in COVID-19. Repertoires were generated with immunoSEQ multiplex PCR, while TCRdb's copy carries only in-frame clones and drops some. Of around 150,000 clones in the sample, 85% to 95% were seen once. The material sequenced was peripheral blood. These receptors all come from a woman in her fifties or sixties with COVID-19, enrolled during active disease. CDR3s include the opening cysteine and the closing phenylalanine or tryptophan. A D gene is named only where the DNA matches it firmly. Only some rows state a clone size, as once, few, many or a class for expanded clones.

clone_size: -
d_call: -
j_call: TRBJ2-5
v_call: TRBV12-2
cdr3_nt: TGTGCAAGTCGCTTAGGGGTCCCGGGGGAGACCCAGTACTTC
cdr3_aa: CASRLGVPGETQYF

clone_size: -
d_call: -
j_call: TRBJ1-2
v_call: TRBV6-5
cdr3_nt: TGTGCCAGCAGTTCAGGGGAGTACTATGGCTACACCTTC
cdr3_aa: CASSSGEYYGYTF

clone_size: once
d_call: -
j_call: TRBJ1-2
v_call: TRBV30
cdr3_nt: TGTGCCTGGGGACAGTTACAAGGCTACACCTTC
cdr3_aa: CAWGQLQGYTF

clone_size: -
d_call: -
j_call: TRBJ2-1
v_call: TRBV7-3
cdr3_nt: TGTGCCAGCAGCCCACAGTTCAGGACCTACAATGAGCAGTTCTTC
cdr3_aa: CASSPQFRTYNEQFF

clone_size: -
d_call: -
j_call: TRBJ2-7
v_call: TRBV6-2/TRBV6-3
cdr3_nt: TGTGCCAGCAGTGCCGGACTCTCCTACGAGCAGTACTTC
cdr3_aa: CASSAGLSYEQYF

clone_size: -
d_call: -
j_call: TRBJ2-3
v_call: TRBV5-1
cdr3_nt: TGCGCCAGCAGCAGGGGTCTCACAGATACGCAGTATTTT
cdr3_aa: CASSRGLTDTQYF

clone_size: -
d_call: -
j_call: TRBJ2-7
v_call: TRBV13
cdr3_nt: TGTGCCAGCAGCTCTGGTAAGAGCTACTACGAGCAGTACTTC
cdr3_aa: CASSSGKSYYEQYF

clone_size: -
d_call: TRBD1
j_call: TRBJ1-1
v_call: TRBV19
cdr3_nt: TGTGCCAGTAGTATTGACAGGGGTGGTGGCACTGAAGCTTTCTTT
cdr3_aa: CASSIDRGGGTEAFF

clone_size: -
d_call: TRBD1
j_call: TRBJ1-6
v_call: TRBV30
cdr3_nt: TGTGCCTGGAGTGTATCCAATCCCGGGACAGGGGTTTCACCCCTCCACTTT
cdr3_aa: CAWSVSNPGTGVSPLHF

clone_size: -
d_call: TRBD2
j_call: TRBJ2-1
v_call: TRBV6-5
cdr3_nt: TGTGCCAGCAGGACAAGCGGGGGGGCCAATGAGCAGTTCTTC
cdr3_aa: CASRTSGGANEQFF

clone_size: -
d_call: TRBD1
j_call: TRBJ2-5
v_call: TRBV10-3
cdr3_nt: TGTGCCATCAGTACCGGGACAGGGGGCGAGGAGACCCAGTACTTC
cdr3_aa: CAISTGTGGEETQYF

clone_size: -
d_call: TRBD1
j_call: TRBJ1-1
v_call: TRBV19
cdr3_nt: TGTGCCAGTAGTATGCTGACCTGGAGGGACAGGGCAAAAAACACTGAAGCTTTCTTT
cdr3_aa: CASSMLTWRDRAKNTEAFF

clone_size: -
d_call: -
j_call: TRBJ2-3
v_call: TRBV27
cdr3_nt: TGTGCCAGCAGTTTTACAGGGTCGGTGAAAGATACGCAGTATTTT
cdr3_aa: CASSFTGSVKDTQYF

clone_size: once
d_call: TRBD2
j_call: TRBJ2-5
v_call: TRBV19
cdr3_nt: TGTGCCAGTAGTATCTCTTCGGGGGGGCCGGGAGAGACCCAGTACTTC
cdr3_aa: CASSISSGGPGETQYF

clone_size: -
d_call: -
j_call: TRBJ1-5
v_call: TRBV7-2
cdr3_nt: TGTGCCAGCAGCTTAGATTCGGGGGGGCCTCAGCCCCAGCATTTT
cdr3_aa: CASSLDSGGPQPQHF

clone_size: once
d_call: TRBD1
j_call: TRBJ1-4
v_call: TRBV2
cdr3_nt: TGTGCCAGCAGTGAGGACAGGGGTAGTGAAAAACTGTTTTTT
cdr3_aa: CASSEDRGSEKLFF

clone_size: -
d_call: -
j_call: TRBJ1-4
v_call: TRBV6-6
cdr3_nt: TGTGCCAGCAGTTACCGGGGGAACGAAAAACTGTTTTTT
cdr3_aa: CASSYRGNEKLFF

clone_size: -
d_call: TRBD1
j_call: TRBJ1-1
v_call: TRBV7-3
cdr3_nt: TGTGCCAGCAGCTTAATGGACAGGGCTGAAGCTTTCTTT
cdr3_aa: CASSLMDRAEAFF

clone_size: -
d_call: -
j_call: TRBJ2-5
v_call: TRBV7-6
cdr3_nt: TGTGCCAGCAGCTTTTATCCGCCGGGGAAAGAGACCCAGTACTTC
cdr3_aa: CASSFYPPGKETQYF

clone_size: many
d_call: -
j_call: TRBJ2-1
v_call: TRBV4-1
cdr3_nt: TGCGCCAGCAGCCAAGGGGTGCGGACCTACAATGAGCAGTTCTTC
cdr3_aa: CASSQGVRTYNEQFF

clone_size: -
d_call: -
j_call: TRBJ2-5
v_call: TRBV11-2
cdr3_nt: TGTGCCAGCAGGCAGACGGGGGTGGAGACCCAGTACTTC
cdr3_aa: CASRQTGVETQYF

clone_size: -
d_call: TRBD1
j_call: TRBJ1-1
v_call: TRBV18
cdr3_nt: TGTGCCAGCTCAAAACAGGGGTTGAACACTGAAGCTTTCTTT
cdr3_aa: CASSKQGLNTEAFF

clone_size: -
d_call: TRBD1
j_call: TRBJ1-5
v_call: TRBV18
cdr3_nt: TGTGCCAGCTCACCAGGGACAGGGAATCAGCCCCAGCATTTT
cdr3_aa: CASSPGTGNQPQHF

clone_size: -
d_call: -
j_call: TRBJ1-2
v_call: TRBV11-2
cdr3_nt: TGTGCCAGCAGCTTAGTGGGCAGGGTCGACTATGGCTACACCTTC
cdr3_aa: CASSLVGRVDYGYTF

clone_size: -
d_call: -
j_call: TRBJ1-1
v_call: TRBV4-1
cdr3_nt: TGCGCCAGCAGCCAAGATATGGGCAGGGCCCACACTGAAGCTTTCTTT
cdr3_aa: CASSQDMGRAHTEAFF

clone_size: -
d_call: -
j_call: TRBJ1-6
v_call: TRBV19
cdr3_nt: TGTGCCAGTAGTGAGGGTCTGGATTCACCCCTCCACTTT
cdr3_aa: CASSEGLDSPLHF

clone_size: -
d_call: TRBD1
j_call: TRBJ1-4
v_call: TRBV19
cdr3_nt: TGTGCCAGTAGGTTCGCGACAGGGGACGGAAAACTGTTTTTT
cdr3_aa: CASRFATGDGKLFF

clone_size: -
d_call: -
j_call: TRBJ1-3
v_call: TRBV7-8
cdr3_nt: TGTGCCAGCAGCTTTTCACAGGCCGCGCCGATCCCCTCTGGAAACACCATATATTTT
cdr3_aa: CASSFSQAAPIPSGNTIYF

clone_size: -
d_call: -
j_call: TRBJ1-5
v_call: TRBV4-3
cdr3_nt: TGCGCCAGCAGCCAAGATAGGGACACCAATCAGCCCCAGCATTTT
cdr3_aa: CASSQDRDTNQPQHF

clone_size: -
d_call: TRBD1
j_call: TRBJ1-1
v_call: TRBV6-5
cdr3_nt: TGTGCCAGCAGTTCCCCTCGACAGGGCAGCGGTGAAGCTTTCTTT
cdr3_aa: CASSSPRQGSGEAFF

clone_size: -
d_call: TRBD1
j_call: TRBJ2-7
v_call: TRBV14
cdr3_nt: TGTGCCAGCAGCAACCCGGGACAGGGGTACTTGGAGCAGTACTTC
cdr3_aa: CASSNPGQGYLEQYF

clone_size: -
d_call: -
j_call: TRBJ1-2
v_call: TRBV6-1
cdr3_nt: TGTGCCAGCAGTGCCCTGTTTGCAGCTAACTATGGCTACACCTTC
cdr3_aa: CASSALFAANYGYTF

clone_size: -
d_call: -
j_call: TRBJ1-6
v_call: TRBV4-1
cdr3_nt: TGCGCCAGCAGCCAGGTGGGTGGACAGCCCCTCCACTTT
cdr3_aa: CASSQVGGQPLHF

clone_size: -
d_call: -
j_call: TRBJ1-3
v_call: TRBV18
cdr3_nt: TGTGCCAGCTCATCAGGGTATGGAAACACCATATATTTT
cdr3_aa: CASSSGYGNTIYF

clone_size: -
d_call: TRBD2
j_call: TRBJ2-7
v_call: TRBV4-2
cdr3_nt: TGTGCCAGCAGCCTGGTAGGGACTAGCGGGGGGATCTCCTACGAGCAGTACTTC
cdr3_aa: CASSLVGTSGGISYEQYF

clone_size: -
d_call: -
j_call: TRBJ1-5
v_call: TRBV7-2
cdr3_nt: TGTGCCAGCAGCGCTGACAGGTCTAGCAATCAGCCCCAGCATTTT
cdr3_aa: CASSADRSSNQPQHF

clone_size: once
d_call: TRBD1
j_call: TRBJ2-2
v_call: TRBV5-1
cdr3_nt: TGCGCCAGCTGCCGAGACTTCGGACAGGGGACCGGGGAGCTGTTTTTT
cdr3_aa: CASCRDFGQGTGELFF